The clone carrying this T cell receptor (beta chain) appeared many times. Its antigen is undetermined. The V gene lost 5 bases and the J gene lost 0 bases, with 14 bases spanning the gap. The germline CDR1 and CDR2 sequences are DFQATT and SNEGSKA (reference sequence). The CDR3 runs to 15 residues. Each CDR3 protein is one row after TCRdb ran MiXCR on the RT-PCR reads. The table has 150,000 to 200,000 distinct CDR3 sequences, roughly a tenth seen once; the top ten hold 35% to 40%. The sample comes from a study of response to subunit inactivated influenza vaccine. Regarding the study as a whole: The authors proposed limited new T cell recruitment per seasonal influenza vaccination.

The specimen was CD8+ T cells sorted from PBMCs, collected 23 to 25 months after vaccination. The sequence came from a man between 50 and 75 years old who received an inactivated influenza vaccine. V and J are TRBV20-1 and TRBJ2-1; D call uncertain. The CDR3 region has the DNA TGCAGTGCTCCTTTCGGAAGGAGCTCCTACAATGAGCAGTTCTTC. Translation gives CSAPFGRSSYNEQFF.